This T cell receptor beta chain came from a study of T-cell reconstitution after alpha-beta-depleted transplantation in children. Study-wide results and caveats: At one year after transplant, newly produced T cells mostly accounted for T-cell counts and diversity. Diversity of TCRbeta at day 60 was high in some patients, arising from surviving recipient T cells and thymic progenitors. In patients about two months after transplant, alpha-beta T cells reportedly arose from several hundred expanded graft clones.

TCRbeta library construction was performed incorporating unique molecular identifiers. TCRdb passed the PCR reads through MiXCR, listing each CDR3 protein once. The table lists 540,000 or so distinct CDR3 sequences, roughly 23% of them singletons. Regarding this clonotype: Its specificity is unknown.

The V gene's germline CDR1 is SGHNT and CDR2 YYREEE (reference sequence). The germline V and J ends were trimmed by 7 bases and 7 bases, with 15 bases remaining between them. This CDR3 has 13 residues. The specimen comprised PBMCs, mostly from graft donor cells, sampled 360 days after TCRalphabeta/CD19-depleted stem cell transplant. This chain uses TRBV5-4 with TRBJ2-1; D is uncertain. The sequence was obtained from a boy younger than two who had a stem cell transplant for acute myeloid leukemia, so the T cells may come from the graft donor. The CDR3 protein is CASRMRNTNEQFF. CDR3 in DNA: TGTGCCAGCCGGATGCGCAACACTAATGAGCAGTTCTTC.